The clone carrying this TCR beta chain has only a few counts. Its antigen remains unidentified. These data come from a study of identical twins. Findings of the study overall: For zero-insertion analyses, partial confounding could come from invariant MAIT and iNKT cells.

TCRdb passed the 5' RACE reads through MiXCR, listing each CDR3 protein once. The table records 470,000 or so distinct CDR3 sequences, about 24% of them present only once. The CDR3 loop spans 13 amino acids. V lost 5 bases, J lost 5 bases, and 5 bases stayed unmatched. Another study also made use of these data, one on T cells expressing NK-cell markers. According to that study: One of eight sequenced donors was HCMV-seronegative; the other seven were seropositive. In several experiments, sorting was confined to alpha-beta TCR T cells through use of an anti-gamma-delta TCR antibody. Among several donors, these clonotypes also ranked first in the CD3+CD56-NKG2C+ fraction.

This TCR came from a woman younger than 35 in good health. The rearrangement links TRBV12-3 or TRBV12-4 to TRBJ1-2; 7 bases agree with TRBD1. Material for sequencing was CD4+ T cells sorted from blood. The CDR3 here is CASSRDREYGYTF. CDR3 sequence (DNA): TGTGCCAGCAGTCGGGACAGAGAGTATGGCTACACCTTC.